This T cell receptor (beta chain) comes out of a study of cytomegalovirus exposure and HLA in healthy donors. Study-wide results and limits: Associated with cytomegalovirus, according to the listing, were 150 to 200 TCR beta chains. Most TCR sequences proved rare, with some public TCRs found in many donors. Donors belonging to an Asian-associated ancestry cluster reportedly showed fewer N-insertions in productive TCRs than the roughly 700-donor mean, according to what a later analysis found.

As to this clone: Its antigen is unknown.

The CDR3 spans 14 residues. V lost 4 bases to trimming and J lost 7 bases; unmatched junction nucleotides: 9. Germline values: CDR1 KGHSH, CDR2 LQKENI. In the PCR, 60 Vbeta and 13 Jbeta primers were used. In the original workflow: In a later analysis, of 80 million to 90 million unique beta chains, roughly 9.9 million appeared in at least two donors. The protocol was immunoSEQ multiplex PCR, while the TCRdb copy is restricted to in-frame clones and leaves out a portion. V and J calls and clone size come straight from that table; D and trimming were deduced from the DNA. The data contain approximately 160,000 clones, around 80% of them singletons.

The TCR comes from a man younger than 35 in good health and CMV-seronegative. The specimen was PBMCs. The chain couples TRBV18 to TRBJ2-5, with 7 bases matching TRBD1. The CDR3 nucleotides read TGTGCCAGCTCACAACTTAAACAGGGGTCGACCCAGTACTTC. Its translation: CASSQLKQGSTQYF.